The source of this T cell receptor (beta chain) is a study of naive and memory T cell subsets. Four PCR rounds used nested alpha and beta constant region primers plus the SP2 primer. TCRdb passed the 5' RACE reads through MiXCR, listing each CDR3 protein once. The table has tens of thousands of distinct CDR3 sequences, approximately 4.5% seen once. Findings and limits, study-wide: The RNA method is potentially sensitive to activation and differentiation changes.

A UMI-containing oligonucleotide was joined by 3' ligation to the TCR cDNA template. Input was about 1 to 1,100 ng of DNase-treated total RNA without cell sorting. This clonotype came up many times. Its antigen is still unknown. The CDR3 is made up of 15 amino acids. V lost 6 bases and J 10 bases, leaving 19 bases between the germline ends. The germline CDR1 and CDR2 sequences are MDHEN and SYDVKM. This chain connects TRBV28 to TRBJ1-6; D gene ambiguous. The TCR originated in a female donor in good health. CDR3 bases: TGTGCCAGCAGCCCGCCGTTAGGGTGGTACTCACCCCTCCACTTT. Its protein is CASSPPLGWYSPLHF.